The 9 T cell receptor beta chains given below trace back to one sample, sequenced in a study of blood T cells in healthy people across ages. Primers used in a second PCR of roughly 6 to 11 cycles were a sample-barcoded 5' primer and a J-beta primer mix. TCRdb passed the 5' RACE reads through MiXCR, listing each CDR3 protein once. Found here are 1.5 million to 2 million distinct CDR3 sequences, about 50% of them singletons; the top ten hold 2% to 2.5%. Sequencing input: blood. The receptors come from a woman aged 35 to 49 in good health.

This clonotype was detected only a few times. The DNA for the CDR3 is TGTGCCAGCAGCTGGCTGTGGGTTGATGAGCAGTTCTTC. Translation: CASSWLWVDEQFF. The chain joins TRBV5-7 to TRBJ2-1; D not resolved. TRBV5-7 is placed among ORFs of uncertain function. The CDR3 consists of 13 residues. V lost 3 bases and J 8 bases, leaving 12 bases between the germline ends.

This sequence joins TRBV5-1 and TRBJ2-7; D perhaps matches TRBD1 (5 bases). Germline loops: CDR1 SGHRS, CDR2 YFSETQ. CDR3 length equals 15 residues. V dropped 0 bases and J dropped 7 bases, with 17 bases sitting between them. The CDR3 sequence is CASSLALTAYNEQYF. The CDR3 DNA follows: TGCGCCAGCAGCTTGGCCCTGACAGCTTACAATGAGCAGTACTTC.

The chain has TRBV7-2 and TRBJ2-4, with D unclear. With the DNA end fitting TRBJ2-5 better, the J assignment may be wrong. Per the germline V gene, CDR1 is SGHTA and CDR2 is FQGNSA. CDR3 length equals 13 residues. CDR3 sequence reads: CASTPWVEETQYF. The CDR3 DNA sequence: TGTGCCAGCACTCCCTGGGTGGAAGAGACCCAGTACTTC.

This clonotype turned up a few times. V gene TRBV20-1 combines with J gene TRBJ1-2; no clear D. The V gene lost 0 bases and the J gene lost 6 bases, with 2 bases spanning the gap. CDR3 length: 10 amino acids. CDR1 DFQATT and CDR2 SNEGSKA come from the germline V gene (reference sequence). DNA for the CDR3: TGCAGTGCTAGAGAGGATGGCTACACCTTC. Translated, it gives CSAREDGYTF.

Many counts were recorded for this clonotype. In nucleotides, the CDR3 is TGCAGCGTCCTGACAGGGAGGGAGACCCAGTACTTC. Protein product: CSVLTGRETQYF. The chain is built from TRBV29-1 and TRBJ2-5; D is perhaps TRBD1 (7 bases). Germline V gene lookup returns CDR1 SQVTM and CDR2 ANQGSEA. V gave up 6 bases and J gave up 5 bases, with 13 bases separating them. The CDR3 sequence is 12 residues long.

The rearrangement links TRBV6-5 to TRBJ2-5, with TRBD2 identical over 7 bases. Losses at the gene ends were 7 bases for V and 6 bases for J; bases not matched to a gene: 11. From germline, CDR1 is MNHEY and CDR2 SVGAGI. The CDR3 spans 14 residues. CDR3 coding DNA: TGTGCCAGCACCAGATCGGTTAGCGGGCAGACCCAGTACTTC. It is translated as CASTRSVSGQTQYF.

This rearrangement joins TRBV27 to TRBJ2-4, with D tentatively TRBD2 (6 bases). The J call may not be correct, given that the DNA end is closer to TRBJ2-7. The CDR3 covers 15 residues. Germline values: CDR1 MNHEY, CDR2 SMNVEV (reference sequence). This chain's CDR3 is CASSLDTDYGYEQYF. The CDR3 coding sequence is TGTGCCAGCAGTTTAGACACGGACTACGGCTACGAGCAGTACTTC.

The chain couples TRBV20-1 to TRBJ1-5; 7 bases fit TRBD1. V lost 6 bases to trimming and J lost 0 bases; unmatched junction nucleotides: 5. The germline V gene encodes CDR1 DFQATT and CDR2 SNEGSKA (reference sequence). This CDR3 spans 14 amino acids. This CDR3 is CSADRVYSNQPQHF. CDR3 bases: TGCAGTGCAGACAGGGTCTATAGCAATCAGCCCCAGCATTTT.

This clonotype was counted between two and nine times. This chain links TRBV29-1 with TRBJ2-3, with D possibly being TRBD1 (7 bases). The CDR3 has 13 amino acids. The germline gives CDR1 SQVTM, CDR2 ANQGSEA. Trimming shortened V by 5 bases and J by 3 bases, and 12 bases separated the two germline ends. DNA of the CDR3: TGCAGCGTTCGGAGGGGGCTAACAGATACGCAGTATTTT. The encoded protein is CSVRRGLTDTQYF.